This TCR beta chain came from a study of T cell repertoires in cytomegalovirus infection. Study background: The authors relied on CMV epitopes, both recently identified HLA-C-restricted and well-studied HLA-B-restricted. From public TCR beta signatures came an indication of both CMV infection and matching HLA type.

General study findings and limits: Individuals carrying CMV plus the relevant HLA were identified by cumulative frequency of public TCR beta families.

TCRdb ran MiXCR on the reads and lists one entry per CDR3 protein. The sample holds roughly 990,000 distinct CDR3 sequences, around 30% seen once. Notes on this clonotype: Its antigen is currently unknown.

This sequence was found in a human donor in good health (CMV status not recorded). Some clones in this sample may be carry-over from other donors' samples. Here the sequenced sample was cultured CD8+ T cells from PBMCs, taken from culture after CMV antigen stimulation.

The CDR3 nucleotides are TGCGCCAGCAGCCAAGTGGGCGTCAGGAGAGGGGTCGAGCAGTACTTC. Translated, it gives CASSQVGVRRGVEQYF. The V and J genes are TRBV4-1 and TRBJ2-7; D is tentatively TRBD1 or TRBD2 (5 bases each). Germline V gene sequence: CDR1 MGHRA, CDR2 YSYEKL. V was cut by 1 base and J by 6 bases, with 19 bases left in between. This CDR3 contains 16 residues.